The 30 T cell receptor beta chains presented below share a single source sample, sequenced in a study of blood T cell repertoires in COVID-19. Sequencing used immunoSEQ multiplex PCR; TCRdb keeps in-frame clones, though not all of them. The sample lists around 260,000 clones, about 87% seen once, with approximately 1.5% in the top ten. Sequencing was carried out using peripheral blood. These receptors were taken from a woman in her thirties or forties who had recovered from COVID-19.

This chain connects TRBV2 to TRBJ1-2; the D gene is possibly TRBD1 (5 bases). Germline V gives CDR1 SNHLY, CDR2 FYNNEI. The CDR3 has 16 amino acids. Trimming left V 5 bases short and J 3 bases short, with 19 bases between. CDR3 sequence: CASSKHYRPDDYGYTF. CDR3 in DNA: TGTGCCAGCAGTAAACATTACAGGCCGGACGACTATGGCTACACCTTC. Variable domain in full (rest from reference TRBV2 and TRBJ1-2): EPEVTQTPSHQVTQMGQEVILRCVPISNHLYFYWYRQILGQKVEFLVSFYNNEISEKSEIFDDQFSVERPDGSNFTLKIRSTKLEDSAMYFCASSKHYRPDDYGYTFGSGTRLTVV.

The genes are TRBV4-3 and TRBJ1-2; the D gene is possibly TRBD1 (5 bases). CDR1 LGHNA and CDR2 YSLEER come from the germline V gene. This CDR3 is 15 amino acids long. The V end was cut by 0 bases, the J end by 3 bases, with 11 bases between. The CDR3 sequence is CASSQDTRDYYGYTF. CDR3 nucleotides: TGCGCCAGCAGCCAAGATACACGGGACTACTATGGCTACACCTTC.

The chain combines TRBV5-5 with TRBJ2-7; D is perhaps TRBD2 (7 bases). Germline-derived CDR1 and CDR2 are SGHKS and YYEKEE (reference sequence). The V gene lost 4 bases and the J gene lost 5 bases, with 19 bases spanning the gap. The CDR3 sequence is 15 residues long. CDR3 residues: CASSPLGGPYHEQYF. CDR3 DNA sequence: TGTGCCAGCAGCCCCCTCGGGGGGCCCTACCACGAGCAGTACTTC.

The V call is TRBV5-1, the J call TRBJ1-1; D unclear. The CDR3 runs 15 residues. V shed 0 bases and J shed 1 base, with 10 bases lying between them. CDR1 is SGHRS and CDR2 is YFSETQ in the germline V gene. CDR3 protein: CASSLGAVGNTEAFF. The CDR3 DNA is TGCGCCAGCAGCTTGGGGGCAGTCGGGAACACTGAAGCTTTCTTT.

This CDR3 is CASSYSEGEPGKLFF. In nucleotides, the CDR3 is TGTGCCAGCAGTTACTCCGAGGGGGAGCCTGGGAAACTGTTTTTT. This rearrangement joins TRBV6-5 to TRBJ1-4, with D possibly matching TRBD1 (6 bases). V was trimmed by 0 bases and J by 11 bases, leaving 16 bases between them. Germline values: CDR1 MNHEY, CDR2 SVGAGI. The CDR3 extends over 15 amino acids.

This clone was counted a single time. The V and J genes are TRBV30 and TRBJ2-7; 7 nucleotides align to TRBD2. J was trimmed by 2 bases and V by 3 bases; bases with no gene match: 7. The CDR3 loop spans 14 amino acids. CDR1 is GTSNPN, CDR2 SVGIG, per germline (reference sequence). In DNA, the CDR3 is TGTGCCTGGAGCGTGGGGGGGAAGGCCTACGAGCAGTACTTC. Protein: CAWSVGGKAYEQYF.

The J gene is TRBJ1-6, the V gene TRBV6-5, with 8 bases matching TRBD1. V trimming: 2 bases; J trimming: 5 bases; junction bases outside the gene matches: 5. Germline loops: CDR1 MNHEY, CDR2 SVGAGI. The CDR3 loop spans 16 amino acids. The CDR3 protein is CASSYDRGSDNSPLHF. The CDR3 region has the DNA TGTGCCAGCAGTTACGACAGGGGTTCCGATAATTCACCCCTCCACTTT.

This chain uses TRBV9 with TRBJ2-2; 7 nucleotides line up with TRBD1. The germline gives CDR1 SGDLS, CDR2 YYNGEE. There are 17 residues in the CDR3. Losses at the gene ends were 2 bases for V and 7 bases for J; bases not matched to a gene: 14. CDR3 sequence: CASSVSTGQRSVGELFF. The DNA for the CDR3 is TGTGCCAGCAGCGTTTCTACGGGACAGAGGTCGGTCGGGGAGCTGTTTTTT.

This chain links TRBV9 with TRBJ2-5; D uncertain. Trimming shortened V by 1 base and J by 5 bases, and 12 bases separated the two germline ends. Germline lookup yields CDR1 SGDLS and CDR2 YYNGEE. There are 14 residues in the CDR3. Written as DNA, the CDR3 is TGTGCCAGCAGCGTACTGGCGGATGGGGAGACCCAGTACTTC. Amino acids: CASSVLADGETQYF. The complete variable domain, with remaining parts taken from reference TRBV9 and TRBJ2-5, reads DSGVTQTPKHLITATGQRVTLRCSPRSGDLSVYWYQQSLDQGLQFLIQYYNGEERAKGNILERFSAQQFPDLHSELNLSSLELGDSALYFCASSVLADGETQYFGPGTRLLVL.

This sequence joins TRBV5-8 and TRBJ2-5; the match to TRBD1 covers 9 bases. The J segment lost 0 bases and the V segment lost 4 bases, leaving 4 bases of the junction unmatched. The CDR3 loop spans 15 amino acids. Germline CDR1 SGHTS, CDR2 YDEGEE. The CDR3, as DNA: TGTGCCAGCAGCCCGGGGACAGGGTACCAAGAGACCCAGTACTTC. It translates to CASSPGTGYQETQYF.

The chain employs TRBV4-1 and TRBJ1-1; 7 nucleotides align to TRBD1. Germline CDR1 reads MGHRA; CDR2 reads YSYEKL. CDR3 length: 14 residues. V lost 4 bases and J lost 0; bases outside the gene matches: 2. CDR3 coding DNA: TGCGCCAGCAGCCCAGGGACAGTGAACACTGAAGCTTTCTTT. Amino acids: CASSPGTVNTEAFF.

The chain has TRBV5-4 and TRBJ2-3, with 10 bases fitting TRBD2. CDR1 and CDR2 from the germline V gene are SGHNT and YYREEE (reference sequence). V gave up 2 bases and J gave up 2 bases; unmatched junction bases: 5. The length of the CDR3 is 16 residues. CDR3 in amino acids: CASSFSGGTYTDTQYF. DNA of the CDR3: TGTGCCAGCAGCTTTAGCGGGGGGACTTACACAGATACGCAGTATTTT.

This clone appeared once. V is TRBV6-5 and J is TRBJ2-2; D may be TRBD2 (6 bases). The V and J ends lost 5 bases and 4 bases respectively, with 14 bases between them. Germline CDR1 and CDR2: MNHEY and SVGAGI. This CDR3 has 15 residues. CDR3 nucleotides: TGTGCCAGCAGTCTAGCGACTTGGGGCACCGGGGAGCTGTTTTTT. Translated, it gives CASSLATWGTGELFF.

Only one count was recorded for this clone. The V call is TRBV28, the J call TRBJ2-5; 7 positions match TRBD2. CDR1 MDHEN and CDR2 SYDVKM come from the germline V gene. CDR3 length equals 14 residues. The trim removed 3 bases at V and 5 bases at J, leaving 6 bases unmatched. The CDR3 DNA reads as TGTGCCAGCAGTTTCTGGGGTAGCGGGGAGACCCAGTACTTC. This sequence encodes CASSFWGSGETQYF.

This clone was observed a single time. The chain is built from TRBV5-4 and TRBJ1-1, with 7 bases identical to TRBD1. The trim removed 3 bases at V and 0 bases at J, leaving 5 bases unmatched. The CDR3 is 15 amino acids. Germline V lookup: CDR1 SGHNT, CDR2 YYREEE (reference sequence). The CDR3: CASSSPGQLNTEAFF. In DNA form, the CDR3 reads TGTGCCAGCAGCTCGCCGGGACAGTTGAACACTGAAGCTTTCTTT.

The CDR3 region has the DNA TGTGCCAGCAGCGCTCCAGGGGTCGGAGAGACCCAGTACTTC. Protein: CASSAPGVGETQYF. The chain joins TRBV9 to TRBJ2-5, with D perhaps TRBD1 (6 bases). The ends were cut back, 3 bases at V and 4 bases at J, with 13 bases in the middle. Germline V lookup: CDR1 SGDLS, CDR2 YYNGEE. The CDR3 contains 14 residues.

The rearrangement links TRBV30 to TRBJ2-3; 12 positions agree with TRBD2. Germline lookup yields CDR1 GTSNPN and CDR2 SVGIG (reference sequence). This CDR3 is built from 18 residues. V lost 1 base and J lost 2; bases outside the gene matches: 10. The CDR3 nucleotides read TGTGCCTGGAGTGAAAAACAGCGACTAGCGGGAGTCACAGATACGCAGTATTTT. Translation: CAWSEKQRLAGVTDTQYF.

The rearrangement joins TRBV5-1 to TRBJ2-1, with 9 bases that match TRBD1. CDR1 SGHRS and CDR2 YFSETQ come from the germline V gene. CDR3 length: 16 amino acids. Trimming took 0 bases from V and 7 from J; bases not matched to a gene: 8. The CDR3 nucleotides are TGCGCCAGCAGCTTGGTTACAGGGGGCGCGAAGAATGAGCAGTTCTTC. This sequence encodes CASSLVTGGAKNEQFF.

The chain uses TRBV30 and TRBJ2-1, with D tentatively TRBD2 (7 bases). Germline V gene sequence: CDR1 GTSNPN, CDR2 SVGIG (reference sequence). Trimming left V 8 bases short and J 3 bases short, with 20 bases between. The CDR3 has 15 amino acids. DNA for the CDR3: TGTGCCCGGTCCAGGGGCGGGGGCCTCTACAATGAGCAGTTCTTC. Translation: CARSRGGGLYNEQFF.

The chain recombines TRBV6-5 with TRBJ2-7; 11 bases fit TRBD1. The CDR3 has 14 amino acids. Germline V gives CDR1 MNHEY, CDR2 SVGAGI. After removal of 6 bases from V and 5 bases from J, the junction contained 6 bases not matched to a gene. CDR3 region: CASRLGQGVDEQYF. For the CDR3, the DNA is TGTGCCAGCAGGCTGGGACAGGGGGTAGACGAGCAGTACTTC.

The chain combines TRBV12-3 or TRBV12-4 with TRBJ2-3; 7 bases are shared with TRBD1. The CDR3 has 13 amino acids. Germline trimming cut 5 bases from V and 4 bases from J; bases unmatched to any gene: 3. CDR3: CASSPQGADTQYF. Here the CDR3 DNA reads TGTGCCAGCAGTCCTCAGGGGGCAGATACGCAGTATTTT.

V usage is TRBV2 and J usage is TRBJ2-7; no clear D gene. Germline CDR1 SNHLY, CDR2 FYNNEI. Trimming stripped 7 bases from V and 7 bases from J, with 11 bases between. The CDR3 totals 11 residues. The CDR3 coding sequence is TGTGCCAGCATTGTTACCGGGGAGCAGTACTTC. Translation: CASIVTGEQYF.

This rearrangement joins TRBV10-1 to TRBJ2-7, with D hard to call. Trimming cost V 0 bases and J 2 bases, with 8 bases left between them. The CDR3 is 14 amino acids. Germline-derived CDR1 and CDR2 are WNHNN and SYGVQD (reference sequence). In DNA, the CDR3 is TGCGCCAGCAGTGAGTCGGTACTTCCCTACGAGCAGTACTTC. It is translated as CASSESVLPYEQYF.

The table lists this clone with a few counts. This CDR3 is CAISRGGDYGYTF. CDR3 sequence (DNA): TGTGCCATCAGTCGGGGGGGAGACTATGGCTACACCTTC. The V and J genes are TRBV10-3 and TRBJ1-2, with D possibly TRBD1 on 5 matching bases. Germline assignment: CDR1 ENHRY and CDR2 SYGVKD. This CDR3 spans 13 amino acids. Trimming cost V 5 bases and J 3 bases, with 10 bases left between them.

The rearrangement joins TRBV4-3 to TRBJ2-7, with 7 bases identical to TRBD2. Germline CDR1 reads LGHNA; CDR2 reads YSLEER. The length of the CDR3 is 15 residues. The V and J ends lost 4 bases and 4 bases, in that order; junction bases with no gene match: 10. CDR3 residues: CASSRVLAPEYEQYF. The CDR3 DNA follows: TGCGCCAGCAGCCGGGTACTAGCGCCGGAATACGAGCAGTACTTC.

The chain uses TRBV16 and TRBJ2-2, with a weak D call TRBD1 (6 bases). The V gene's germline CDR1 is KGHSY and CDR2 FQNENV. Trimming took 4 bases from V and 4 from J, leaving 13 bases between them. CDR3 length equals 15 residues. CDR3 DNA sequence: TGTGCCAGCAGCCCCCGACAGGAATTCACCGGGGAGCTGTTTTTT. Amino acids: CASSPRQEFTGELFF. Variable domain in full (rest from reference TRBV16 and TRBJ2-2): GEEVAQTPKHLVRGEGQKAKLYCAPIKGHSYVFWYQQVLKNEFKFLISFQNENVFDETGMPKERFSAKCLPNSPCSLEIQATKLEDSAVYFCASSPRQEFTGELFFGEGSRLTVL.

This clone has just a few counts. V usage is TRBV7-2 and J usage is TRBJ2-1; D might be TRBD2 (6 bases). Trimming shortened V by 1 base and J by 10 bases, and 11 bases separated the two germline ends. This CDR3 contains 13 residues. In germline, CDR1 is SGHTA, CDR2 FQGNSA. The CDR3 DNA follows: TGTGCCAGCAGCTTAGGGAGGGGAGAAGAGCAGTTCTTC. This gives the protein CASSLGRGEEQFF.

The V and J genes are TRBV4-3 and TRBJ2-6; D remains unclear. There are 19 residues in the CDR3. Trimming took off 0 bases at V and 1 base at J, with 16 bases between the two ends. Germline CDR1 LGHNA, CDR2 YSLEER. CDR3 nucleotide sequence: TGCGCCAGCAGCCAAGAGCCGGTTCCCGTTTTGTCTGGGGCCAACGTCCTGACTTTC. Its protein is CASSQEPVPVLSGANVLTF.

This clone turned up a few times. The chain is built from TRBV18 and TRBJ1-2; D ambiguous. This CDR3 region has 15 residues. The V end lost 3 bases, the J end lost 4 bases, and 15 bases lay between the germline ends. The germline V gene has CDR1 KGHSH and CDR2 LQKENI. This CDR3 is CASSPAEGRGYGYTF. DNA of the CDR3: TGTGCCAGCTCACCGGCCGAAGGCAGAGGCTATGGCTACACCTTC.

The rearrangement uses TRBV5-1 and TRBJ1-1; 7 nucleotides match TRBD1. The germline gives CDR1 SGHRS, CDR2 YFSETQ. There are 15 residues in the CDR3. Trimming cost V 6 bases and J 2 bases; bases outside gene matches: 10. Here the CDR3 reads CASKRWDRINTEAFF. The DNA for the CDR3 is TGCGCCAGCAAAAGGTGGGACAGAATCAACACTGAAGCTTTCTTT.